The next 23 T cell receptor beta chains were all read from a single sample in a study of shared clonotypes between healthy human individuals. Produced via immunoSEQ multiplex PCR; TCRdb's table is partial and in-frame only. This table holds roughly 1,500,000 clones, approximately 98.5% found once. Sequencing was carried out using naive CD4+ T cells sorted from blood. Noted subset: CD45RA+ positively selected. The origin of the receptors is a man aged 25 to 40 in good health.

The chain is built from TRBV5-1 and TRBJ1-2, with TRBD1 identical over 10 bases. CDR3 length: 15 amino acids. Looked up from germline, CDR1 is SGHRS and CDR2 is YFSETQ. The J segment lost 2 bases and the V segment lost 2 bases, leaving 3 bases of the junction unmatched. CDR3: CASSFRDRGNYGYTF. CDR3 in DNA: TGCGCCAGCAGCTTCAGGGACAGGGGAAACTATGGCTACACCTTC.

V usage is TRBV28 and J usage is TRBJ1-2; D perhaps matches TRBD1 (5 bases). CDR1 MDHEN and CDR2 SYDVKM come from the germline V gene. The CDR3 totals 13 residues. Trimming removed 7 bases at V and 4 bases at J, with 13 bases between. Written as DNA, the CDR3 is TGTGCCAGCACCAGTTGGGGGAGCTATGGCTACACCTTC. Protein: CASTSWGSYGYTF.

V gene TRBV4-1 combines with J gene TRBJ2-2; D call uncertain. Germline CDR1 MGHRA, CDR2 YSYEKL. The CDR3 length is 17 residues. V gave up 0 bases and J gave up 1 base, with 12 bases separating them. The CDR3 region has the DNA TGCGCCAGCAGCCAAGATGTAGAGCCTTTGAACACCGGGGAGCTGTTTTTT. It yields the protein CASSQDVEPLNTGELFF.

The chain uses TRBV29-1 and TRBJ2-1; D not resolved. Germline lookup yields CDR1 SQVTM and CDR2 ANQGSEA. The CDR3 covers 11 residues. Trimming removed 4 bases at V and 9 bases at J, with 10 bases between. CDR3 coding DNA: TGCAGCGTTGGAAGTGTTATTGAGCAGTTCTTC. Its protein is CSVGSVIEQFF.

The rearrangement joins TRBV11-2 to TRBJ2-1; TRBD2 is a possible D gene (6 bases). CDR1 SGHAT and CDR2 FQNNGV come from the germline V gene. This CDR3 is 15 amino acids long. Trimming pared 5 bases from V and 0 bases from J, leaving 11 bases between. CDR3 loop: CASSPRAGSYNEQFF. The CDR3 coding sequence is TGTGCCAGCAGCCCACGAGCGGGCTCCTACAATGAGCAGTTCTTC.

The chain links TRBV11-1 to TRBJ2-7, with TRBD2 matching 8 bases. The V and J ends lost 4 bases and 7 bases, in that order; junction bases with no gene match: 9. The CDR3 runs 14 residues. From germline, CDR1 is SGHAT and CDR2 FQDESV (reference sequence). CDR3 DNA: TGTGCCAGCAGCTATCCTACCACTAGCGGAGAGCAGTACTTC. The encoded protein is CASSYPTTSGEQYF.

The chain combines TRBV7-9 with TRBJ2-1, with 14 bases matching TRBD2. From germline, CDR1 is SEHNR and CDR2 FQNEAQ (reference sequence). The V segment lost 5 bases and the J segment 4 bases; nucleotides outside the gene matches: 7. The CDR3 is 17 residues long. CDR3 in DNA: TGTGCCAGCAGCAGGGGGGGACTAGCGGGAGATTACAATGAGCAGTTCTTC. Encoded protein: CASSRGGLAGDYNEQFF.

The V and J genes are TRBV5-4 and TRBJ1-4, with 10 positions matching TRBD1. Germline-derived CDR1 and CDR2 are SGHNT and YYREEE (reference sequence). This CDR3 has 14 residues. With 4 bases clipped from V and 7 bases from J, the junction kept 4 bases outside the gene matches. The CDR3 nucleotides read TGTGCCAGCAGCCGGGGACAGGGGACTGAAAAACTGTTTTTT. As protein: CASSRGQGTEKLFF.

This clone has only one observation. This sequence joins TRBV28 and TRBJ2-7; possibly TRBD2 for D (5 bases). CDR1 and CDR2 from the germline V gene are MDHEN and SYDVKM. V lost 10 bases, J lost 3 bases, and 28 bases lay in between. This CDR3 comprises 17 residues. The CDR3 DNA is TGTGCCACCAACTATGGGAGTGGGTTAAGTCAGGTCTACGAGCAGTACTTC. Its translation: CATNYGSGLSQVYEQYF.

The chain has TRBV4-1 and TRBJ2-3, with D possibly being TRBD2 (6 bases). V lost 0 bases and J lost 14, with 18 bases in between. The CDR3 has 14 residues. Germline V gives CDR1 MGHRA, CDR2 YSYEKL. In DNA form, the CDR3 reads TGCGCCAGCAGCCAAGACGCAGCGGGCAGAAACCCGTATTTT. Its protein is CASSQDAAGRNPYF.

The chain carries TRBV19 and TRBJ2-5; D possibly matches TRBD1 or TRBD2 (5 bases each). CDR1 is LNHDA, CDR2 SQIVND, per germline (reference sequence). V shed 6 bases and J shed 5 bases, with 13 bases lying between them. This CDR3 comprises 13 residues. The CDR3 DNA is TGTGCCAGTAGCGCAGGGTGGGGGGAGACCCAGTACTTC. Translating it yields CASSAGWGETQYF.

This chain links TRBV18 with TRBJ2-7; TRBD2 matches at 11 bases. This CDR3 has 18 amino acids. The V gene's germline CDR1 is KGHSH and CDR2 LQKENI. The J segment lost 0 bases and the V segment lost 2 bases, leaving 9 bases of the junction unmatched. CDR3 in DNA: TGTGCCAGCTCACCAATGTCCCTAGCGGGAGGCTTCTCCTACGAGCAGTACTTC. It yields the protein CASSPMSLAGGFSYEQYF.

The chain carries TRBV19 and TRBJ1-5, with D unresolved. The CDR3 has 12 amino acids. CDR1 is LNHDA and CDR2 is SQIVND in the germline V gene (reference sequence). V was clipped by 5 bases and J by 5 bases, with 7 bases between them. The CDR3 sequence is CASSPGDQPQHF. CDR3 nucleotide sequence: TGTGCCAGTAGTCCCGGGGATCAGCCCCAGCATTTT.

This chain connects TRBV2 to TRBJ2-2; TRBD2 matches 8 bases. CDR1 is SNHLY, CDR2 FYNNEI, per germline. After removal of 1 base from V and 3 bases from J, the junction contained 1 base not matched to a gene. The CDR3 spans 15 residues. The CDR3 spells CASSEDGRDTGELFF. CDR3 in DNA: TGTGCCAGCAGTGAAGACGGGAGGGACACCGGGGAGCTGTTTTTT.

The chain carries TRBV19 and TRBJ2-1, with TRBD2 matching 10 bases. The CDR3 covers 15 residues. V shed 9 bases, J shed 3 bases, and the junction held 8 bases outside the gene matches. The germline V gene has CDR1 LNHDA and CDR2 SQIVND (reference sequence). Written as DNA, the CDR3 is TGTGCCAGCCGAAGCGGGAGGGGATTCTACAATGAGCAGTTCTTC. Its protein product is CASRSGRGFYNEQFF.

CDR3 in amino acids: CATSRDQSRSSYEQYF. Written as DNA, the CDR3 is TGTGCCACCAGCAGAGATCAATCGAGGAGCTCCTACGAGCAGTACTTC. The chain employs TRBV15 and TRBJ2-7, with D unresolved. With 0 bases removed from V and 0 bases from J, the gap between germline ends came to 12 bases. This CDR3 contains 16 residues. The germline V gene encodes CDR1 LNHNV and CDR2 YYDKDF (reference sequence).

The chain employs TRBV28 and TRBJ1-5; 10 bases line up with TRBD1. The CDR3 is made up of 17 amino acids. CDR1 MDHEN and CDR2 SYDVKM come from the germline V gene. The J segment lost 2 bases and the V segment lost 5 bases, leaving 9 bases of the junction unmatched. The CDR3 DNA follows: TGTGCCAGCAGTACCGAGGGACAGGGGTTGGGCAATCAGCCCCAGCATTTT. This sequence encodes CASSTEGQGLGNQPQHF.

The chain joins TRBV6-5 to TRBJ2-7; maybe TRBD1 (6 bases). CDR1 and CDR2 (germline): MNHEY, SVGAGI. This CDR3 contains 15 residues. V lost 8 bases and J 0 bases, leaving 17 bases between the germline ends. CDR3 residues: CASLRGALSSYEQYF. DNA of the CDR3: TGTGCCAGCCTCAGGGGAGCTTTAAGCTCCTACGAGCAGTACTTC.

The chain couples TRBV6-9 to TRBJ2-6, with 11 bases fitting TRBD1. The CDR3 sequence is 15 residues long. The ends lost 11 bases at V and 4 bases at J; junction bases unmatched: 7. Germline V gives CDR1 MNHGY, CDR2 SVAAGI. CDR3 sequence: CAFGQGATGANVLTF. The CDR3 DNA reads TGTGCCTTCGGACAGGGGGCGACAGGGGCCAACGTCCTGACTTTC.

This sequence joins TRBV5-1 and TRBJ2-6; D uncertain. V shed 4 bases and J shed 4 bases, with 6 bases lying between them. The CDR3 has 13 residues. The V gene's germline CDR1 is SGHRS and CDR2 YFSETQ. CDR3 loop: CASSARGANVLTF. The CDR3 region has the DNA TGCGCCAGCAGCGCCAGGGGGGCCAACGTCCTGACTTTC.

The rearrangement links TRBV6-6 to TRBJ2-7; 7 bases agree with TRBD1. This CDR3 region has 14 residues. V shed 7 bases, J shed 1 base, and the junction held 7 bases outside the gene matches. CDR1 and CDR2 from the germline V gene are MNHNY and SVGAGI (reference sequence). The DNA for the CDR3 is TGTGCCAGCAAACTGGGACAGTCATCCTACGAGCAGTACTTC. It codes for CASKLGQSSYEQYF.

V and J are TRBV30 and TRBJ2-3; 9 bases map to TRBD1. CDR1 and CDR2 from the germline V gene are GTSNPN and SVGIG (reference sequence). The CDR3 is made up of 15 amino acids. V shed 2 bases and J 3 bases; nucleotides not matched to a gene: 6. The CDR3 sequence is CAWSPSGQGTDTQYF. In nucleotides, the CDR3 is TGTGCCTGGAGTCCGTCGGGACAGGGAACAGATACGCAGTATTTT.

This clone was counted once. The chain joins TRBV28 to TRBJ2-3; TRBD1 is a possible D gene (5 bases). The CDR3 has 13 residues. The germline V gene encodes CDR1 MDHEN and CDR2 SYDVKM. V gave up 7 bases and J gave up 7 bases, with 15 bases separating them. CDR3 bases: TGTGCCAGCAAGCTTCAGGGTGGAAATACGCAGTATTTT. Its translation is CASKLQGGNTQYF.